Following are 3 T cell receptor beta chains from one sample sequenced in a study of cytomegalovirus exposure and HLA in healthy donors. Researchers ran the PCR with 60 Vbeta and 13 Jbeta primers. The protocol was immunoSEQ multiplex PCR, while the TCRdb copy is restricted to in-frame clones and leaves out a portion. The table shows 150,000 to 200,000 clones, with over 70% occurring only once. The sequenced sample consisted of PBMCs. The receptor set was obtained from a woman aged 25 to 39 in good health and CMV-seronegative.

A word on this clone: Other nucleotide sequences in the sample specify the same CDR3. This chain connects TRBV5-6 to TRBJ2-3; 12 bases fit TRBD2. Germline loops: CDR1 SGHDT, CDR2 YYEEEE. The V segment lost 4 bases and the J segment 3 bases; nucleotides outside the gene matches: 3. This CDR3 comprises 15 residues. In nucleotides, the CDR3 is TGTGCCAGCAGCAGCGGACTAGCGGGGACAGATACGCAGTATTTT. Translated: CASSSGLAGTDTQYF.

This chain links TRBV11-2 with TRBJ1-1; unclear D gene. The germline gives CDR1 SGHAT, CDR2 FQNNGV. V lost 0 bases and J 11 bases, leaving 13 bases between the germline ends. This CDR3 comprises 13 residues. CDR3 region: CASSLDRTAWAFF. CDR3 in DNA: TGTGCCAGCAGCTTAGATCGAACAGCTTGGGCTTTCTTT.

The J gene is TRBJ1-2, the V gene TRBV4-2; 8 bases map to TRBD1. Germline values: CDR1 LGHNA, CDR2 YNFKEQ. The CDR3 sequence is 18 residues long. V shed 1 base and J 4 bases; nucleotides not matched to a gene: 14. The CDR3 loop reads CASSQGSAGGGWAYGYTF. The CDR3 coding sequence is TGTGCCAGCAGCCAAGGGTCGGCAGGGGGCGGATGGGCCTATGGCTACACCTTC.